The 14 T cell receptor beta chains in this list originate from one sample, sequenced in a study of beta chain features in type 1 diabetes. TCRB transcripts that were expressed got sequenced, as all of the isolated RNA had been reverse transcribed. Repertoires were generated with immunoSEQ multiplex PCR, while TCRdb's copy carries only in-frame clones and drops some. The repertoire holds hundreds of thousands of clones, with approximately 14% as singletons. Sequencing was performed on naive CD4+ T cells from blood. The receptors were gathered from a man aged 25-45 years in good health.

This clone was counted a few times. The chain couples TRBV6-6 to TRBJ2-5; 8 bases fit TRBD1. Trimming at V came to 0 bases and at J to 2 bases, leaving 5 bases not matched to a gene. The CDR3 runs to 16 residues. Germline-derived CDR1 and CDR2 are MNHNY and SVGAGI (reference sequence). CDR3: CASSYSLGQEQETQYF. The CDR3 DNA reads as TGTGCCAGCAGTTACTCTCTGGGACAGGAACAAGAGACCCAGTACTTC.

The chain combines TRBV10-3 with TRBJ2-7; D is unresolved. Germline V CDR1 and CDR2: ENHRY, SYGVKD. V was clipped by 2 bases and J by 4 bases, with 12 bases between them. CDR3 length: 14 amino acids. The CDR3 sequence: CAISEDPRLYEQYV. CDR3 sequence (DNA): TGTGCCATCAGTGAGGATCCTAGGTTATACGAGCAGTACGTC.

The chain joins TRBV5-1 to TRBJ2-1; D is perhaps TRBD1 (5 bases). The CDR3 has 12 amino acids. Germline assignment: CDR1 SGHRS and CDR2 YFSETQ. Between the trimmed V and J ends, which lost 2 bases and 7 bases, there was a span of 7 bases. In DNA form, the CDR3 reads TGCGCCAGCAGCTTCCCAGGGAATGAGCAGTTCTTC. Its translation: CASSFPGNEQFF.

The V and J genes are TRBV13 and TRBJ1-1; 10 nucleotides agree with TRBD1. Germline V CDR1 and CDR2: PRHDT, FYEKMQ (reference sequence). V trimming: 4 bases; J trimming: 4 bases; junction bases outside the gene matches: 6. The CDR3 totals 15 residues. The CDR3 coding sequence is TGTGCCAGCAGCTCACTCCGGGACAGGGGCACTGAAGCTTTCTTT. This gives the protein CASSSLRDRGTEAFF.

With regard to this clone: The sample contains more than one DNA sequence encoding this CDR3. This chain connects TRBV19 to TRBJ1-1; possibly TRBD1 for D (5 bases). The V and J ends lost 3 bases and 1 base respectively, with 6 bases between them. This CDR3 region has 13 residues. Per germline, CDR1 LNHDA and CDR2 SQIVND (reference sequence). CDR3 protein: CASSIGANTEAFF. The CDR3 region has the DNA TGTGCCAGTAGTATTGGGGCGAACACTGAAGCTTTCTTT.

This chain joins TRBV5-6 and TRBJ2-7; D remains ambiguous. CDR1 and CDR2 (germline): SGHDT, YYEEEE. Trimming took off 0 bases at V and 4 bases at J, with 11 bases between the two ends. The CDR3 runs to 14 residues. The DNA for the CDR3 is TGTGCCAGCAGCTTGGTTGCTGGGGAATACGAGCAGTACTTC. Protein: CASSLVAGEYEQYF.

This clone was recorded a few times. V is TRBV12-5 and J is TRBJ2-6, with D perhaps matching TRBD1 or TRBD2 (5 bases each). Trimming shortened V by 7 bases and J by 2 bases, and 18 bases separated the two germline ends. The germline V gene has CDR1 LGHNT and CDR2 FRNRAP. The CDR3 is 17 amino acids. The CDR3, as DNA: TGTGCTAGTGCCAGGGACCTAAAGCCTGCTGGGGCCAACGTCCTGACTTTC. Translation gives CASARDLKPAGANVLTF.

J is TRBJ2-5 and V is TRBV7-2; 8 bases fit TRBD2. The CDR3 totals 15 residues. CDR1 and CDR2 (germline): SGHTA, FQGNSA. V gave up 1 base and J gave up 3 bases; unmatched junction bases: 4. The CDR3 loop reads CASSLVWRGEETQYF. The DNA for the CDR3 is TGTGCCAGCAGCTTAGTTTGGCGGGGGGAAGAGACCCAGTACTTC.

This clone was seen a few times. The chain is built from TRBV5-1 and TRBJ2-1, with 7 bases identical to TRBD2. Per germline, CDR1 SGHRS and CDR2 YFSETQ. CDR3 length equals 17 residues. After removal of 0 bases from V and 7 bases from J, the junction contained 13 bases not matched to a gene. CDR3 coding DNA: TGCGCCAGCAGCTTGGTTACTGGCGGGAGTATGTTGAATGAGCAGTTCTTC. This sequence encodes CASSLVTGGSMLNEQFF.

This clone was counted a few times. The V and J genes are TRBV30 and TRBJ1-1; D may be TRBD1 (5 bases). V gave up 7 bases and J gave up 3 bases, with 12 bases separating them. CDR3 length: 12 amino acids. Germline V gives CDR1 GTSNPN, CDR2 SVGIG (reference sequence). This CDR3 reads CASGESDTEAFF. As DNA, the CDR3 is TGTGCCTCGGGGGAATCGGACACTGAAGCTTTCTTT.

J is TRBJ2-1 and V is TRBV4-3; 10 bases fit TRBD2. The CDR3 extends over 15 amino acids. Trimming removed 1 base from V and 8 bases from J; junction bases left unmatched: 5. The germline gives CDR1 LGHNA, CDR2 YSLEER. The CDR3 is CASSQVHLAGDEQFF. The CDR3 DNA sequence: TGCGCCAGCAGCCAAGTTCATCTAGCGGGGGATGAGCAGTTCTTC.

This CDR3 reads CASRSEQGVNSPLHF. CDR3 DNA: TGTGCCAGCAGGTCCGAACAGGGGGTGAATTCACCCCTCCACTTT. The chain carries TRBV6-5 and TRBJ1-6, with 8 bases aligning to TRBD1. Germline-derived CDR1 and CDR2 are MNHEY and SVGAGI. The CDR3 is 15 amino acids. The V segment lost 6 bases and the J segment 7 bases; nucleotides outside the gene matches: 8.

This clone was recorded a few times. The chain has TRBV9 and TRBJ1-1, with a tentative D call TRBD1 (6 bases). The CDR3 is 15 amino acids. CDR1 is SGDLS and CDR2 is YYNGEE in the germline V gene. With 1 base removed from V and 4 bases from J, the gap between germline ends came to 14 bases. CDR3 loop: CASSVSGGVFTEAFF. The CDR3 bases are TGTGCCAGCAGCGTAAGCGGGGGCGTTTTCACTGAAGCTTTCTTT. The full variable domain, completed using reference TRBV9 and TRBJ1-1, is DSGVTQTPKHLITATGQRVTLRCSPRSGDLSVYWYQQSLDQGLQFLIQYYNGEERAKGNILERFSAQQFPDLHSELNLSSLELGDSALYFCASSVSGGVFTEAFFGQGTRLTVV.

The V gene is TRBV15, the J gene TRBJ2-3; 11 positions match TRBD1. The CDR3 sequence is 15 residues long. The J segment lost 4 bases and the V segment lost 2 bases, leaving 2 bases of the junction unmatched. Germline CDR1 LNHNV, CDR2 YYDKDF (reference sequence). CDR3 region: CATSRPGQGADTQYF. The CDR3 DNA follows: TGTGCCACCAGCAGACCGGGACAGGGGGCAGATACGCAGTATTTT.